This paragraph covers one T cell receptor (beta chain) sequence. The sample belongs to a study of OX40 agonist ivuxolimab in advanced cancers. Produced via immunoSEQ multiplex PCR; TCRdb's table is partial and in-frame only. Of 50,000 to 70,000 clones in the sample, around 85% were seen once. Per the germline V gene, CDR1 is SGHKS and CDR2 is YYEKEE (reference sequence). The CDR3 contains 15 residues. V shed 3 bases, J shed 6 bases, and the junction held 8 bases outside the gene matches. Specimen: CD4+ or CD8+ T cells sorted from blood, collected in a trial of the OX40 agonist ivuxolimab. This TCR was sampled from an adult with an advanced solid tumor such as melanoma, head and neck, liver or kidney cancer. The chain has TRBV5-5 and TRBJ2-7; 11 bases agree with TRBD2. CDR3 sequence (DNA): TGTGCCAGCAGCTCCAGACTAGCGGGACCGGTCGAGCAGTACTTC. It translates to CASSSRLAGPVEQYF.